This T cell receptor beta chain was found in a study of blood T cell repertoires in COVID-19. The CDR3 contains 15 residues. The germline CDR1 and CDR2 sequences are LGHNT and FRNRAP. The V and J ends lost 0 bases and 1 base, in that order; junction bases with no gene match: 0. Data came from immunoSEQ multiplex PCR; TCRdb stores just in-frame clones and leaves some out. The repertoire consists of about 200,000 clones, with around nine tenths occurring once and the leading ten covering around 1.7%. This TCR derives from a man aged 18 to 35 with active or convalescent COVID-19. This chain connects TRBV12-5 to TRBJ2-3; 8 positions agree with TRBD2. Sequenced sample: peripheral blood. CDR3 residues: CASGLVLAGTDTQYF. The CDR3 region has the DNA TGTGCTAGTGGTTTGGTACTAGCGGGCACAGATACGCAGTATTTT.